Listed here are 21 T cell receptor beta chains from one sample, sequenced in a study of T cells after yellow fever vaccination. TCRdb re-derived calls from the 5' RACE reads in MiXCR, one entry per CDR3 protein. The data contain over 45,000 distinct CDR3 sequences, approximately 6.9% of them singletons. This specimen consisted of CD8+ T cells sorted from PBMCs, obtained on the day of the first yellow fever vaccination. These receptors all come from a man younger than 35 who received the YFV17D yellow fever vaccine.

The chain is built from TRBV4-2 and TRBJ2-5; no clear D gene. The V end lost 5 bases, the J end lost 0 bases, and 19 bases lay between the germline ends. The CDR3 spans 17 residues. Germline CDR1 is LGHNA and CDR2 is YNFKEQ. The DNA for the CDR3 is TGTGCCAGCAGCTCCCGCTCGGTGGGCCGCGACCAAGAGACCCAGTACTTC. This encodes CASSSRSVGRDQETQYF.

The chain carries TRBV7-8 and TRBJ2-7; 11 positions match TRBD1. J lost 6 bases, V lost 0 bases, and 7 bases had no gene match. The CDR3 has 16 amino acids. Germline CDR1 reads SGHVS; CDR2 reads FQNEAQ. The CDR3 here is CASSLAYGQGAAEQYF. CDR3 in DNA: TGTGCCAGCAGCTTAGCGTACGGACAGGGGGCGGCCGAGCAGTACTTC.

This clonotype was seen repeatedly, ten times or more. CDR3 in DNA: TGTGCCAGCAGCTTAGATGAGTATGAGCAGTTCTTC. The encoded protein is CASSLDEYEQFF. V gene TRBV11-2 combines with J gene TRBJ2-1; D remains ambiguous. Germline lookup yields CDR1 SGHAT and CDR2 FQNNGV. V shed 0 bases and J shed 8 bases, with 5 bases lying between them. The length of the CDR3 is 12 residues.

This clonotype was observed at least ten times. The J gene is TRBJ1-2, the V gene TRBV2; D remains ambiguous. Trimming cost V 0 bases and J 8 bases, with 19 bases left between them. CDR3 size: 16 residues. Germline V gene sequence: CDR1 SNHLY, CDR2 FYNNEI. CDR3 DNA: TGTGCCAGCAGTGAAGCGCTTTCTTGGAGGGAGTGGGGCTACACCTTC. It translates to CASSEALSWREWGYTF. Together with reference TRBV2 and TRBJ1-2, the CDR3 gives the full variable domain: EPEVTQTPSHQVTQMGQEVILRCVPISNHLYFYWYRQILGQKVEFLVSFYNNEISEKSEIFDDQFSVERPDGSNFTLKIRSTKLEDSAMYFCASSEALSWREWGYTFGSGTRLTVV.

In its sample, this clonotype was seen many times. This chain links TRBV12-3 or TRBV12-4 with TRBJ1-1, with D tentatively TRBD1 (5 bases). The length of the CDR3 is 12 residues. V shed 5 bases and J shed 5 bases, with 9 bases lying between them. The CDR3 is CASSTGGTEAFF. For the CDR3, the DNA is TGTGCCAGCAGTACAGGTGGGACTGAAGCTTTCTTT.

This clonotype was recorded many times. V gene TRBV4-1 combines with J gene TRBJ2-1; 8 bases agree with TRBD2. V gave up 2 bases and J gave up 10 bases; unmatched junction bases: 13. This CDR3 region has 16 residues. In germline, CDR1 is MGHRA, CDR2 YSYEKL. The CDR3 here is CASSQFSRGGGTEQFF. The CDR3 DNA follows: TGCGCCAGCAGCCAATTCTCCCGCGGCGGGGGGACGGAGCAGTTCTTC.

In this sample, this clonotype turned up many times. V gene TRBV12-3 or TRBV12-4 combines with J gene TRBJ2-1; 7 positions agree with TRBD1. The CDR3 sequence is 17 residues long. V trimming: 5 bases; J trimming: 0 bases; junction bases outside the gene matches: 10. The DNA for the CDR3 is TGTGCCAGCAGTCGCCCCGGCTGGGACAGCTCCTACAATGAGCAGTTCTTC. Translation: CASSRPGWDSSYNEQFF.

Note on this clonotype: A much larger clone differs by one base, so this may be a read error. This CDR3 reads CASSLLTGELFF. The CDR3 DNA reads as TGTGCCAGCAGTTTATTGACCGGGGAGCTGTTTTTT. This sequence joins TRBV27 and TRBJ2-2; D is undetermined. Germline values: CDR1 MNHEY, CDR2 SMNVEV (reference sequence). The CDR3 is made up of 12 amino acids. The V end was cut by 1 base, the J end by 5 bases, with 2 bases between.

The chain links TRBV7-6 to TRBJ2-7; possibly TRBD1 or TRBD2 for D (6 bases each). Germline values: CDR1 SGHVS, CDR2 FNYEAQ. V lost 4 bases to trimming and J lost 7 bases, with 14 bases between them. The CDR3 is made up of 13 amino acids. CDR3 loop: CASSSPGEVEQYF. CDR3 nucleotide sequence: TGTGCCAGCAGCTCACCAGGGGAGGTAGAGCAGTACTTC.

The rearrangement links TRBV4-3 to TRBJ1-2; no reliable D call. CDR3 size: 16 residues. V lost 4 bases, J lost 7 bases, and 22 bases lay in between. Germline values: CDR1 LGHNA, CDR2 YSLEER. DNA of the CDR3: TGCGCCAGCAGCCCCGGGCGGGATGGGTTTCGAGCTGGCTACACCTTC. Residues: CASSPGRDGFRAGYTF.

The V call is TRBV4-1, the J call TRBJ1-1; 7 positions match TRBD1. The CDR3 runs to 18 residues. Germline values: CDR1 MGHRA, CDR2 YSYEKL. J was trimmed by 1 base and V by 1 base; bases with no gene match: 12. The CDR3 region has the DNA TGCGCCAGCAGCCAAGTAGGGGCTGGCAGGGGGTGGAACACTGAAGCTTTCTTT. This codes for CASSQVGAGRGWNTEAFF.

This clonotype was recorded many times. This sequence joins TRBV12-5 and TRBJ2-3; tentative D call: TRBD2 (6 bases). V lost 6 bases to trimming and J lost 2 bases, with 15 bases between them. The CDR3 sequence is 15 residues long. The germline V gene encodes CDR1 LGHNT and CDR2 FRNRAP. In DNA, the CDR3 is TGTGCTAGTGGCCCGTTCGGAGGGTTCACAGATACGCAGTATTTT. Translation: CASGPFGGFTDTQYF.

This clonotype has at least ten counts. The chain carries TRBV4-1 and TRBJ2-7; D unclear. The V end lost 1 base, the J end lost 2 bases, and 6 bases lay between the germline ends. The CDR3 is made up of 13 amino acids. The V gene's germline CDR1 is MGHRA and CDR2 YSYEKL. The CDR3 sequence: CASSQALPYEQYF. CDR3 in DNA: TGCGCCAGCAGCCAAGCTCTGCCCTACGAGCAGTACTTC.

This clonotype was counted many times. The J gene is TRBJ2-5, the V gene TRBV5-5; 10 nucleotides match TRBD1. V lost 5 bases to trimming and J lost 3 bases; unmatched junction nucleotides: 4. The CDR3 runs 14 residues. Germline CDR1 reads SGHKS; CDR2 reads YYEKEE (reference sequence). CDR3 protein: CASRPGTGEETQYF. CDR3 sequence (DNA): TGTGCCAGCAGACCCGGGACAGGGGAAGAGACCCAGTACTTC.

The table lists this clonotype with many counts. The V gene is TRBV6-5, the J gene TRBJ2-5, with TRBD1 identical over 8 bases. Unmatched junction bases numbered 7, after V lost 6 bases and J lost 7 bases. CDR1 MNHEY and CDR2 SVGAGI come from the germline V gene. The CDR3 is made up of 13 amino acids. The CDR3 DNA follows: TGTGCCAGCAGCTGGACAGGGAGTGGGACCCAGTACTTC. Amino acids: CASSWTGSGTQYF.

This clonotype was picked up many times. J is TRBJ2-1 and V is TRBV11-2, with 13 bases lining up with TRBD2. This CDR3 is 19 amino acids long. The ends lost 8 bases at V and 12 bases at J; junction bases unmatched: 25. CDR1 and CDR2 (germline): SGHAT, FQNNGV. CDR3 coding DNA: TGTGCCAGCTCGCCCGTCGAGAGACTAGCGGGGGGACTCGACTCCTGGCAGTTCTTC. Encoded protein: CASSPVERLAGGLDSWQFF.

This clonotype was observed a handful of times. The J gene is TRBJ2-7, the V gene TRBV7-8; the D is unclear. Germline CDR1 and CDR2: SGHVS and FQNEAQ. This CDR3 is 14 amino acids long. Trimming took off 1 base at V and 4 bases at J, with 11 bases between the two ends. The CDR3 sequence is CASSLGLGLYEQYV. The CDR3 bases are TGTGCCAGCAGCTTAGGGCTAGGATTATACGAGCAGTACGTC.

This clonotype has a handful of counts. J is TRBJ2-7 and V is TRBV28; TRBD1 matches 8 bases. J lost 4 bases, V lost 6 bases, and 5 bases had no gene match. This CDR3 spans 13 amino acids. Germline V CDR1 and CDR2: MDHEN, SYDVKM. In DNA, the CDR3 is TGTGCCAGCAGCCCACACAGGGGGTACGAGCAGTACGTC. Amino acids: CASSPHRGYEQYV.

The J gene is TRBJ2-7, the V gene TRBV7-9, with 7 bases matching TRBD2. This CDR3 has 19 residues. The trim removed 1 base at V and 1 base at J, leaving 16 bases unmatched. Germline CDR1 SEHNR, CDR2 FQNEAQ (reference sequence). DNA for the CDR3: TGTGCCAGCAGCTTAGAGCTCTTAGAGCGAGCGGGGACGTCCTACGAGCAGTACTTC. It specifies CASSLELLERAGTSYEQYF.

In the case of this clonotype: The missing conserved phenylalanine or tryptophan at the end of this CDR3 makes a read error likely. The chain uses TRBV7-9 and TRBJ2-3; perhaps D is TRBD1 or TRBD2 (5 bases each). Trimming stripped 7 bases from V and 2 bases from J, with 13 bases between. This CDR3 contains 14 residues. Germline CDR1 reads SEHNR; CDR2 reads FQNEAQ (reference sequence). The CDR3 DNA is TGTGCCAGCATCCCCGGGGCTAACACAGATACGCAGTATTCT. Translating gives CASIPGANTDTQYS.

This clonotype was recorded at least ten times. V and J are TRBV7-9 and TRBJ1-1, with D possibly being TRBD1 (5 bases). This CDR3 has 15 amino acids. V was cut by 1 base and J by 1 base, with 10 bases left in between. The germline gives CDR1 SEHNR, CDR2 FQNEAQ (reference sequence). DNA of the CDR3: TGTGCCAGCAGCTTAGTCTCAGGACAGAACACTGAAGCTTTCTTT. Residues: CASSLVSGQNTEAFF.